Sequencing of this T cell receptor beta chain was carried out in a study of T cell responses to AZD1222 COVID-19 vaccine. This clone was detected only once. The target antigen is unknown. General observations from the study: A mostly white British donor set with more females was recruited, and clonal diversity was possibly underestimated. Scientists sampled the repertoires only once the peak T cell response had passed.

The germline V and J ends were trimmed by 0 bases and 7 bases, with 12 bases remaining between them. CDR3 length equals 14 residues. Germline lookup yields CDR1 MNHEY and CDR2 SMNVEV (reference sequence). Clones were sequenced by immunoSEQ multiplex PCR, and TCRdb holds only the in-frame ones, with some missing. Altogether about 82,000 clones are present, about nine tenths being singletons, with the ten largest covering over 5.5%. Sequencing used peripheral blood, obtained on day 0 of AZD1222 vaccination. The source of this sequence is an adult in good health. The genes are TRBV27 and TRBJ1-2; unclear D gene. Here the CDR3 reads CASSLSWSGLGYTF. The CDR3 DNA reads as TGTGCCAGCAGTTTATCCTGGTCAGGACTTGGCTACACCTTC.